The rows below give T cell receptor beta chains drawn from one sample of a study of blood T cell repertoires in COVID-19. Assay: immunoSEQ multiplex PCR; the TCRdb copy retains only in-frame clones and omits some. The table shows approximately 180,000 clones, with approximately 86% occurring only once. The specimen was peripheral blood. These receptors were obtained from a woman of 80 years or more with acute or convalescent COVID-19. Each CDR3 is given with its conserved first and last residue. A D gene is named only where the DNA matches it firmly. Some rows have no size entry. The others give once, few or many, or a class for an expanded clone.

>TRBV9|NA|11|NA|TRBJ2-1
TGTGCCAGCAGTCGAGGCGGTGAGCAGTTCTTC
CASSRGGEQFF
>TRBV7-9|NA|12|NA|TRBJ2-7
TGTGCCAGCAGCCCTTCCTTCTACGAGCAGTACTTC
CASSPSFYEQYF
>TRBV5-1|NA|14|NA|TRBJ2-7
TGCGCCAGCAGCTTGGAGGGGGTCTCCTACGAGCAGTACTTC
CASSLEGVSYEQYF
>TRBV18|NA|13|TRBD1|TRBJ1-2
TGTGCCAGCTCACCTGGGACAGAGTATGGCTACACCTTC
CASSPGTEYGYTF
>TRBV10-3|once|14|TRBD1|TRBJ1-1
TGTGCCATCAGCCAGGGGGGACGGATCAATGAAGCTTTCTTT
CAISQGGRINEAFF
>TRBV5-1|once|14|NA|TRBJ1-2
TGCGCCAGCAGCTTGGGGGGCGAGAGCTATGGCTACACCTTC
CASSLGGESYGYTF
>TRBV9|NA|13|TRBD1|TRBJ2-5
TGTGCCAGCAGCCCAACAGGGGCAGAGACCCAGTACTTC
CASSPTGAETQYF
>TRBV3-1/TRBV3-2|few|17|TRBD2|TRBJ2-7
TGTGCCAGCAGCCAAGGGGGAGGGCGGGTCCTCGCCTACGAGCAGTACTTC
CASSQGGGRVLAYEQYF
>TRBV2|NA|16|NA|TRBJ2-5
TGTGCCAGCAGTGGGGGACCCGGAATAGCGGAAGAGACCCAGTACTTC
CASSGGPGIAEETQYF
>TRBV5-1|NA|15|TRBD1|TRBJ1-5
TGCGCCAGCAGCTTGGGACAGGGGCACAATCAGCCCCAGCATTTT
CASSLGQGHNQPQHF